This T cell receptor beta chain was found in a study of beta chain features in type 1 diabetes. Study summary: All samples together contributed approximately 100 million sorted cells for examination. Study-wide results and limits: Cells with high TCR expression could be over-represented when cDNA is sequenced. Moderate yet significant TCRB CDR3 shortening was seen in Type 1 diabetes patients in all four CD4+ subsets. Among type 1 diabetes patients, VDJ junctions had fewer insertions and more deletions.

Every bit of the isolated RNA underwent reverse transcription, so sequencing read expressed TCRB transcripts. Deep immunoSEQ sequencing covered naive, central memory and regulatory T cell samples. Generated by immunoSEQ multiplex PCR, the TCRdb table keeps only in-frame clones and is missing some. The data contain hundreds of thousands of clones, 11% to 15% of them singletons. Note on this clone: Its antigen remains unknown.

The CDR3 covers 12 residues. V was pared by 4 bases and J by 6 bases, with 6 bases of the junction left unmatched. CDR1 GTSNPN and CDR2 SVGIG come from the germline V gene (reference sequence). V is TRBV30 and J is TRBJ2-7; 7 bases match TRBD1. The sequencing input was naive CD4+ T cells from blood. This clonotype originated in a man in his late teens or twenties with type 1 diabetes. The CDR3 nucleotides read TGTGCCTGGAAACGCGAGGGGGCCGAGCAGTACTTC. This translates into CAWKREGAEQYF.